A single T cell receptor (beta chain) is shown here with its context. Its antigen target is currently unknown. The sample holds no much larger clone one base away, and base qualities are not on file. V is shortened by 4 bases, J by 0 bases, and the region joining them spans 11 bases. According to the germline V gene (reference sequence), CDR1 reads SGHKS and CDR2 reads YYEKEE. The CDR3 holds 15 amino acids from the cysteine to the phenylalanine. Of the read, only the CDR3 DNA is kept; its 45 bases are in frame from base 1. These data come from a study of blood T cells in healthy people across ages (dated by TCRdb to about 2015). As for the study more broadly: In model experiments, template switching captured about one uniquely barcoded TCR beta cDNA molecule for every two T cells. To track age-related changes in TCR beta repertoire diversity, the study relied on deep sequencing normalized with unique cDNA molecular identifiers. The donors were divided into four age groups: young (average approximately 15 years), middle-aged (approximately 42), aged (about 56) and long-lived (nearly 85). Donors of different ages were randomly distributed across sequencing lanes to avoid experimental bias. For two donors (one aged 18 to 29 and one aged 80 or older), the study analyzed two additional independent replicas of 1 million unique cDNA reads from the same blood draw.

The roughly 38 donors, aged about 6 to 100 years, were systemically healthy Caucasian individuals from Russia. Each donor gave approximately 9.3 milliliters of peripheral blood, collected into EDTA-treated Vacutainer tubes. Ficoll-Paque density-gradient centrifugation was used to isolate PBMCs, with at least 7 million per sample. Trizol reagent was used to extract total RNA from PBMCs, with at least 6 micrograms per sample. For every donor, an aliquot of PBMCs went through flow cytometry to measure the percentages of naive CD45RAhigh/CD27high T cells. Paper-wide results and their limitations: Compared with the aged group, more naive CD4+ T cells, fewer expanded clones and increased TCR diversity were shown by the long-lived group, suggesting age selection. Bulk unsorted PBMC profiling prevented conclusive comparison of naive and antigen-experienced compartments. A strong correlation was found between observed TCR beta diversity and the percentage of naive T cells measured by flow cytometry. Because donor CMV infection status was unknown, age-related changes in expanded clonotypes were potentially confounded. Estimates of total diversity from one million sequenced T cells were regarded as lower bounds and underestimates. Observed TCR beta diversity per million T cells fell roughly linearly with age, and a significant reduction was already apparent by age around 36.

Receptors were amplified or captured by 5' RACE. Sequencing used an Illumina HiSeq 2500. A second roughly 6 to 12 cycle PCR used a sample-barcoded 5' primer and a J-beta primer mix. Each TCR beta cDNA molecule received a unique molecular identifier from a template-switch 5' adaptor carrying 12 random nucleotides. At least 2.5 million CDR3-containing paired-end reads were obtained from each sample. First-strand cDNA was synthesized from all RNA with the Mint cDNA synthesis kit, primed by a TRBC-specific oligonucleotide. After uracil-DNA glycosylase treatment, a first 18-cycle PCR used universal primers M1SS and BC2_uni_R on all cDNA. For the original study's pipeline: Normalization of each sample was performed by random selection of 1 million high-quality reads, each carrying a distinct molecular identifier. Reads sharing molecular identifiers were discarded rather than binned into consensus sequences. CDR3 identification, clonotype clustering and error correction used MiTCR with a Q25 quality threshold and the strictest error-elimination algorithm. A nonparametric unseen species model with Euler transformation was used to estimate a lower bound on total TCR beta diversity. The public reads were quality trimmed at Q25 with fastp and then assembled into clones with MiXCR by TCRdb, keeping productive beta chains. Rows merge per CDR3 protein into single entries with the most common DNA and genes. The V and J calls reflect TCRdb's pipeline rather than the authors' work. This sample gives around 1,500,000 distinct CDR3 sequences in total; 25% to 30% of them show up just once. Roughly 8% of the sample is held by the ten biggest clonotypes.

The chain employs TRBV5-5 and TRBJ1-5, and perhaps TRBD1 as D gene, on 6 matching bases. The sequence came from a woman aged 25 to 39 in good health. Specimen: blood. CDR3 sequence: CASSTTGYSNQPQHF. The DNA sequence is TGTGCCAGCAGCACGACAGGATATAGCAATCAGCCCCAGCATTTT.